The 9 T cell receptor beta chains below come from one sample, sequenced in a study of blood T cell repertoires in COVID-19. Assay used: immunoSEQ multiplex PCR; TCRdb lists only in-frame clones, some missing. The table includes 210,000 or so clones, approximately 87% detected once. What was sequenced was PBMCs or T cells enriched from blood (not recorded which). These TCRs come from a woman between 50 and 59 years old in a cohort exposed to, infected with or recovered from COVID-19 (not recorded which).

The table lists this clone with a few counts. The chain is built from TRBV4-2 and TRBJ1-3; D possibly corresponds to TRBD1 (5 bases). V was shortened by 4 bases and J by 2 bases, with 15 bases between the two germline ends. The CDR3 is 16 residues long. Germline loops: CDR1 LGHNA, CDR2 YNFKEQ. The CDR3 region has the DNA TGTGCCAGCAGCCCCAGCGGGAGGGGAACTGGAAACACCATATATTTT. It codes for CASSPSGRGTGNTIYF.

The chain recombines TRBV5-1 with TRBJ2-2; D ambiguous. The germline V gene encodes CDR1 SGHRS and CDR2 YFSETQ. Trimming took 0 bases from V and 5 from J, leaving 8 bases between them. There are 14 residues in the CDR3. CDR3 region: CASSLVKETGELFF. The CDR3 bases are TGCGCCAGCAGCTTGGTCAAAGAGACCGGGGAGCTGTTTTTT.

This rearrangement joins TRBV10-3 to TRBJ2-1; TRBD2 agrees at 10 bases. Trimming at V came to 10 bases and at J to 10 bases, leaving 16 bases not matched to a gene. Germline CDR1 is ENHRY and CDR2 is SYGVKD. This CDR3 has 15 residues. The CDR3, as DNA: TGTGCCACCGGACCCCCCTTGGAACTAGCGGGGGAGCAGTTCTTC. This translates into CATGPPLELAGEQFF.

Only one count was recorded for this clone. V gene TRBV7-9 combines with J gene TRBJ2-1; weak D call: TRBD1 (5 bases). Germline V gene data show CDR1 as SEHNR and CDR2 as FQNEAQ (reference sequence). V dropped 3 bases and J dropped 10 bases, with 22 bases sitting between them. This CDR3 has 16 amino acids. The CDR3 region has the DNA TGTGCCAGCAGCTTGATGGCAGGGCGTCATTCTCAAGAGCAGTTCTTC. This gives the protein CASSLMAGRHSQEQFF.

V is TRBV6-2 or TRBV6-3 and J is TRBJ1-4, with unresolved D. Germline loops: CDR1 MNHEY, CDR2 SVGEGT. The length of the CDR3 is 14 residues. V lost 2 bases, J lost 5 bases, and 9 bases lay in between. This chain's CDR3 is CASSYPRGNEKLFF. CDR3 DNA sequence: TGTGCCAGCAGTTACCCCCGCGGGAATGAAAAACTGTTTTTT.

This clone turned up a few times. The V and J genes are TRBV19 and TRBJ1-2; 8 bases are a match to TRBD1. Germline CDR1 is LNHDA and CDR2 is SQIVND (reference sequence). V was clipped by 4 bases and J by 4 bases; unmatched bases: 5. This CDR3 region has 14 residues. The CDR3 region is CASSTGGHSYGYTF. The CDR3 DNA reads TGTGCCAGTAGTACAGGGGGCCACTCCTATGGCTACACCTTC.

The chain combines TRBV18 with TRBJ2-3; the match to TRBD2 covers 14 bases. Looked up from germline, CDR1 is KGHSH and CDR2 is LQKENI. CDR3 length: 15 amino acids. V shed 8 bases and J 3 bases; nucleotides not matched to a gene: 4. As DNA, the CDR3 is TGTGCCAGCCGGACTAGCGGGGGGCGGACAGATACGCAGTATTTT. The encoded protein is CASRTSGGRTDTQYF.

The chain joins TRBV19 to TRBJ2-1; TRBD2 matches at 10 bases. The CDR3 is made up of 16 amino acids. Trimming at V came to 0 bases and at J to 8 bases, leaving 7 bases not matched to a gene. From germline, CDR1 is LNHDA and CDR2 SQIVND (reference sequence). CDR3 in amino acids: CASSIDDPLAGHEQFF. DNA for the CDR3: TGTGCCAGTAGTATAGATGACCCACTAGCGGGGCATGAGCAGTTCTTC.

This clone showed up just once. This chain joins TRBV5-6 and TRBJ1-4; TRBD1 is a possible D gene (5 bases). Trimming pared 1 base from V and 10 bases from J, leaving 5 bases between. This CDR3 has 11 amino acids. Germline CDR1 reads SGHDT; CDR2 reads YYEEEE. The CDR3 DNA follows: TGTGCCAGCAGCTTGAGGGGAAAACTGTTTTTT. Amino acids: CASSLRGKLFF.